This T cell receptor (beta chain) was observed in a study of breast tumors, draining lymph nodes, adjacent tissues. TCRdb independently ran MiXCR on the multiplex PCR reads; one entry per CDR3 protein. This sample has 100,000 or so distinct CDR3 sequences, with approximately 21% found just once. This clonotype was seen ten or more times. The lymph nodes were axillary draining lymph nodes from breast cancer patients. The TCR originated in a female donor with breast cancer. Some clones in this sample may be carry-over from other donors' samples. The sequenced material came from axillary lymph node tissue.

The CDR3 sequence: CASSAEGMLLETQYF. DNA for the CDR3: TGCGCCAGCAGCGCGGAGGGGATGTTATTAGAGACCCAGTACTTC. The chain couples TRBV10-1 to TRBJ2-5; tentative D call: TRBD2 (6 bases). CDR3 length: 15 amino acids. V was cut by 6 bases and J by 4 bases, with 18 bases left in between. Germline lookup yields CDR1 WNHNN and CDR2 SYGVQD (reference sequence).